Listed below are T cell receptor beta chains from one sample, sequenced in a study of cytomegalovirus exposure and HLA in healthy donors. Produced via immunoSEQ multiplex PCR; TCRdb's table is partial and in-frame only. The table counts 90,000 to 150,000 clones; about 3.5% lies in the top ten. Sequenced input: PBMCs. All receptors derive from a man between 18 and 35 years old in good health and CMV-seronegative. The CDR3 runs from the conserved cysteine through the conserved F or W. D genes are given only for firm matches.

TRBD2	TRBV27	TRBJ2-6	CASSRPGLAGRGGANVLTF	TGTGCCAGCAGTAGACCGGGACTAGCGGGGAGAGGGGGGGCCAACGTCCTGACTTTC
TRBD1	TRBV5-1	TRBJ1-1	CASSAGDRMNTEAFF	TGCGCCAGCAGCGCTGGGGACAGGATGAACACTGAAGCTTTCTTT
TRBD1	TRBV5-1	TRBJ1-4	CASSLLTGPNEKLFF	TGCGCCAGCAGCTTATTGACAGGGCCTAATGAAAAACTGTTTTTT
NA	TRBV9	TRBJ2-7	CASSAYTRLDPGNEQYF	TGTGCCAGCAGCGCATACACCCGACTAGACCCAGGGAACGAGCAGTACTTC
NA	TRBV7-9	TRBJ1-3	CASSLKKEQRSTRRNTIYF	TGTGCCAGCAGCTTAAAGAAGGAACAGCGTAGCACTAGGCGAAACACCATATATTTT
TRBD2	TRBV7-9	TRBJ2-2	CASLEASGRSGELFF	TGTGCCAGTTTGGAGGCTAGCGGGAGATCCGGGGAGCTGTTTTTT
NA	TRBV19	TRBJ1-6	CASSASGNSPLHF	TGTGCCAGTAGTGCCTCAGGGAATTCACCCCTCCACTTT
NA	TRBV19	TRBJ2-7	CASSIDKSSYEQYF	TGTGCCAGTAGTATAGATAAGAGCTCCTACGAGCAGTACTTC
TRBD1	TRBV5-1	TRBJ2-2	CASSSRGRGTGELFF	TGCGCCAGCAGCTCCAGGGGGCGCGGCACCGGGGAGCTGTTTTTT
TRBD2	TRBV6-1	TRBJ2-3	CASTQLAGGPDTQYF	TGTGCCAGCACCCAGCTAGCGGGGGGGCCAGATACGCAGTATTTT
TRBD2	TRBV5-1	TRBJ2-2	CASSGGANTGELFF	TGCGCCAGCAGCGGGGGGGCGAACACCGGGGAGCTGTTTTTT
TRBD1	TRBV7-9	TRBJ1-5	CASSLSLRTGLDQPQHF	TGTGCCAGCAGCTTATCCCTCCGGACAGGGTTGGATCAGCCCCAGCATTTT
NA	TRBV27	TRBJ1-3	CASSSVLGNTIYF	TGTGCCAGCAGTTCCGTCCTCGGAAACACCATATATTTT
NA	TRBV10-2	TRBJ1-5	CASRLAGSNQPQHF	TGCGCCAGCAGATTAGCAGGGTCAAATCAGCCCCAGCATTTT
NA	TRBV5-1	TRBJ1-1	CASSYTLLLQNTEAFF	TGCGCCAGCAGTTACACGCTCCTGCTTCAGAACACTGAAGCTTTCTTT
TRBD1	TRBV5-4	TRBJ1-2	CASSPDRGIDYTF	TGTGCCAGCAGCCCGGACAGGGGGATTGACTACACCTTC
NA	TRBV7-8	TRBJ1-2	CASSPNRQPTGYTF	TGTGCCAGCAGTCCTAACAGACAGCCTACGGGCTACACCTTC